This is a list of T cell receptor beta chains from one sample in a study of T-cell memory formation after mild COVID-19. One entry per CDR3 protein results from TCRdb running MiXCR on the 5' RACE reads. The data contain about 45,000 distinct CDR3 sequences, less than 9.5% of them singletons. The material sequenced was PBMCs or a T cell subset sorted from them (not recorded which). The origin of the receptors is an adult woman who had mild COVID-19 (a few samples of this study predate the infection). Cell type and time point are not known. Each CDR3 is given with its conserved first and last residue. The D gene is left open where the match is weak. For some rows the clone size is stated as once, few or many, or as a class when expanded; others skip it.

TRBJ2-1 TRBD2 many TRBV4-2 CASSQPGGEFYNEQFF TGTGCCAGCAGCCAACCCGGGGGGGAGTTCTACAATGAGCAGTTCTTC
TRBJ2-1 . many TRBV25-1 CASSDKGIEQFF TGTGCCAGCAGTGACAAGGGTATTGAGCAGTTCTTC
TRBJ1-1 TRBD1 . TRBV12-3/TRBV12-4 CASSLVRARDSRNTEAFF TGTGCCAGCAGTTTGGTGAGGGCCAGGGACAGCAGAAACACTGAAGCTTTCTTT
TRBJ2-2 TRBD2 . TRBV28 CASSLWTSGRGELFF TGTGCCAGCAGTTTGTGGACTAGCGGGCGAGGGGAGCTGTTTTTT
TRBJ1-1 . . TRBV5-1 CASSRTERAFF TGCGCCAGCAGCAGGACAGAGAGAGCTTTCTTT
TRBJ2-2 . few TRBV7-3 CASSLDSDTGELFF TGTGCCAGCAGCTTGGACAGTGACACCGGGGAGCTGTTTTTT
TRBJ1-2 . . TRBV20-1 CSALWIRATYGYTF TGCAGTGCCCTCTGGATCAGGGCGACCTATGGCTACACCTTC
TRBJ2-1 . few TRBV30 CAWRRGEQFF TGTGCCTGGAGGAGGGGTGAGCAGTTCTTC
TRBJ1-1 TRBD1 . TRBV12-3/TRBV12-4 CASSLWTPGQGAEAFF TGTGCCAGCAGTTTATGGACCCCGGGACAGGGTGCTGAAGCTTTCTTT
TRBJ2-3 . . TRBV18 CASSLSGLTDTQYF TGTGCCAGCTCACTTAGCGGCCTCACAGATACGCAGTATTTT
TRBJ2-5 TRBD2 many TRBV7-9 CASRLTSGSFETQYF TGTGCCAGCAGACTGACTAGCGGGAGTTTCGAGACCCAGTACTTC
TRBJ2-6 TRBD2 . TRBV18 CASSPIAGWSSGANVLTF TGTGCCAGCTCACCTATAGCGGGATGGAGCTCTGGGGCCAACGTCCTGACTTTC
TRBJ2-7 TRBD1 many TRBV6-5 CASSLGQGSYEQYF TGTGCCAGCAGTTTGGGACAGGGGTCCTACGAGCAGTACTTC
TRBJ1-2 . . TRBV6-2/TRBV6-3 CASSFRDGGYTF TGTGCCAGCAGTTTCAGGGACGGTGGCTACACCTTC
TRBJ2-7 TRBD1 few TRBV30 CAWSLTGDRVRGEQYF TGTGCCTGGAGCCTCACAGGGGACAGGGTAAGGGGCGAGCAGTACTTC
TRBJ2-7 . . TRBV7-9 CASSFSGTPSYEQYF TGTGCCAGCAGCTTTTCCGGGACGCCCTCCTACGAGCAGTACTTC
TRBJ2-1 . . TRBV25-1 CASTSSGEQFF TGTGCCAGCACTTCATCGGGGGAGCAGTTCTTC
TRBJ1-2 TRBD1 few TRBV9 CASSVTGQGAAYGYTF TGTGCCAGCAGTGTAACGGGACAGGGAGCGGCTTATGGCTACACCTTC